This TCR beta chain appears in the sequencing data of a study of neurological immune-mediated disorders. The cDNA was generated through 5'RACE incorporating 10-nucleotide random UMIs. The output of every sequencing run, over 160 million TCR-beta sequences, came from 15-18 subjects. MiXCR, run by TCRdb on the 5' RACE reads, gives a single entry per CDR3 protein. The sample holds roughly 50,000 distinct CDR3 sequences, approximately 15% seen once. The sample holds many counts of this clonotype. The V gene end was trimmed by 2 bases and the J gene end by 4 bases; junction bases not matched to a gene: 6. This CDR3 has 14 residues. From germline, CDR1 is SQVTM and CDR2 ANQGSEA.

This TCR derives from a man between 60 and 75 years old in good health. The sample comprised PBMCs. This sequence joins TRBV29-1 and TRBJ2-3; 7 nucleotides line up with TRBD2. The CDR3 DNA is TGCAGCGTTGAATTTGTGGGAGGGGCAGATACGCAGTATTTT. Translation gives CSVEFVGGADTQYF.